This TCR beta chain was recovered during a study of blood T cell repertoires in COVID-19. Overall study context: The study drew acute and convalescent COVID-19 samples from the United States, Italy and Spain. From T cells, B-cell-depleted T cells, or PBMCs came the material, which was cDNA or gDNA.

Under the authors' procedure: Amplification with reference gene primers provided the estimates of nucleated cell counts. Libraries were prepared by immunoSEQ multiplex PCR; TCRdb keeps only in-frame clonotypes and omits some of them. The V and J calls and clone size come from that table; D and trimming were worked out from the DNA. This sample has about 6,800 clones; roughly nine tenths occur once, and the top ten carry about a sixth. The CDR3 loop spans 11 amino acids. From germline, CDR1 is MNHEY and CDR2 SVGAGI. V lost 6 bases, J lost 4 bases, and 7 bases lay in between. The chain combines TRBV6-5 with TRBJ2-7; D is perhaps TRBD1 (5 bases). This receptor was identified in a human donor in a cohort sampled during active COVID-19. The sequenced material came from peripheral blood. The CDR3 DNA is TGTGCCAGCAGAAGACAGTACGAGCAGTACTTC. Amino acids: CASRRQYEQYF.